One T cell receptor beta chain is described in this entry. There are 16 residues in the CDR3. Trimming pared 5 bases from V and 0 bases from J, leaving 16 bases between. The germline gives CDR1 LNHDA, CDR2 SQIVND (reference sequence). The sample originates from a study of blood T cell repertoires in COVID-19. As originally analysed: Counts of nucleated cells, estimated from reference gene primer amplification, were obtained. The repertoire was sequenced with immunoSEQ multiplex PCR; TCRdb's copy has only in-frame clones and lacks some. That table gives V, J and clone size, and the DNA gave D and trimming. Of 68,000 or so clones listed, over 70% are singletons.

The sequence came from a human donor in a cohort sampled during active COVID-19. This sequence joins TRBV19 and TRBJ1-1; D uncertain. The sample taken for sequencing was peripheral blood. For the CDR3, the DNA is TGTGCCAGTAGTCCGAACAGACCGAACTTGAACACTGAAGCTTTCTTT. Its translation: CASSPNRPNLNTEAFF.